This entry lists 26 T cell receptor beta chains sequenced from one sample in a study of cytomegalovirus exposure and HLA in healthy donors. The PCR was carried out with 60 Vbeta primers and 13 Jbeta primers. Assay: immunoSEQ multiplex PCR; the TCRdb copy retains only in-frame clones and omits some. The sample lists about 170,000 clones, about 75% seen once, with about 0.93% in the top ten. Sequencing used PBMCs. These receptors all stem from a woman aged 50 to 65 in good health and CMV-seropositive.

The chain is built from TRBV5-1 and TRBJ1-2, with TRBD1 matching 8 bases. This CDR3 has 14 amino acids. Trimming at V came to 0 bases and at J to 2 bases, leaving 0 bases not matched to a gene. CDR1 and CDR2 (germline): SGHRS, YFSETQ. CDR3 loop: CASSLGQGNYGYTF. CDR3 nucleotide sequence: TGCGCCAGCAGCTTGGGACAGGGGAACTATGGCTACACCTTC. Supplemented by reference TRBV5-1 and TRBJ1-2, the full variable domain reads KAGVTQTPRYLIKTRGQQVTLSCSPISGHRSVSWYQQTPGQGLQFLFEYFSETQRNKGNFPGRFSGRQFSNSRSEMNVSTLELGDSALYLCASSLGQGNYGYTFGSGTRLTVV.

DNA of the CDR3: TGTGCCAGCAGCTTAAGAGCCAGGGCCTCCTACGAGCAGTACTTC. This encodes CASSLRARASYEQYF. J is TRBJ2-7 and V is TRBV7-8, with TRBD1 as a possible D gene (5 bases). Germline CDR1 reads SGHVS; CDR2 reads FQNEAQ. V was trimmed by 2 bases and J by 0 bases, leaving 11 bases between them. This CDR3 has 15 amino acids.

J is TRBJ2-1 and V is TRBV9; 11 positions agree with TRBD2. With V trimmed by 2 bases and J by 8 bases, 12 bases remained unmatched. CDR3 size: 17 residues. Germline CDR1 SGDLS, CDR2 YYNGEE. CDR3 in DNA: TGTGCCAGCAGCGTCAACCCAGGACTAGCGGGCGTTGATGAGCAGTTCTTC. This sequence encodes CASSVNPGLAGVDEQFF.

This rearrangement joins TRBV9 to TRBJ2-2, with TRBD2 matching over 13 bases. The germline CDR1 and CDR2 sequences are SGDLS and YYNGEE. V shed 0 bases and J 5 bases; nucleotides not matched to a gene: 1. The CDR3 has 16 residues. The CDR3 region has the DNA TGTGCCAGCAGCGTAGAGGGACTAGCGGGGACCGGGGAGCTGTTTTTT. Protein sequence: CASSVEGLAGTGELFF.

This rearrangement joins TRBV6-1 to TRBJ1-2, with D perhaps TRBD1 (5 bases). V was pared by 3 bases and J by 10 bases, with 12 bases between. The CDR3 spans 12 residues. CDR1 and CDR2 (germline): MNHNS, SASEGT. The CDR3 spells CASSDGAFDYTF. CDR3 coding DNA: TGTGCCAGCAGTGATGGGGCCTTCGACTACACCTTC.

This chain joins TRBV7-2 and TRBJ2-1; TRBD1 agrees at 7 bases. The V segment lost 1 base and the J segment 5 bases; nucleotides outside the gene matches: 8. Germline CDR1 SGHTA, CDR2 FQGNSA. There are 16 residues in the CDR3. The CDR3 DNA sequence: TGTGCCAGCAGCTTAGAGGTGGGACAGTCTCACAATGAGCAGTTCTTC. As protein: CASSLEVGQSHNEQFF.

The chain joins TRBV5-6 to TRBJ2-7; unclear D gene. Deletions cut 5 bases from V and 10 bases from J, with 22 bases between. CDR1 SGHDT and CDR2 YYEEEE come from the germline V gene. The CDR3 runs to 14 residues. CDR3 sequence: CASSPQWASESQYF. The CDR3 DNA follows: TGTGCCAGCAGTCCTCAGTGGGCGTCCGAAAGTCAGTACTTC.

The rearrangement links TRBV5-4 to TRBJ2-7; 11 nucleotides agree with TRBD1. The V and J ends lost 2 bases and 7 bases, in that order; junction bases with no gene match: 5. Germline CDR1 is SGHNT and CDR2 is YYREEE (reference sequence). CDR3 size: 14 residues. The CDR3 DNA reads TGTGCCAGCAGCTTTCCGGGACAGGGGGAAGAGCAGTACTTC. It codes for CASSFPGQGEEQYF.

V usage is TRBV7-2 and J usage is TRBJ1-2; D unresolved. Germline loops: CDR1 SGHTA, CDR2 FQGNSA. The length of the CDR3 is 12 residues. Trimming shortened V by 5 bases and J by 8 bases, and 12 bases separated the two germline ends. This chain's CDR3 is CASSTTVGGYTF. In DNA, the CDR3 is TGTGCCAGCAGCACAACAGTTGGAGGCTACACCTTC.

The chain uses TRBV5-1 and TRBJ1-4, with D unresolved. Germline CDR1 and CDR2: SGHRS and YFSETQ. The CDR3 has 15 amino acids. Trimming took off 4 bases at V and 0 bases at J, with 10 bases between the two ends. The CDR3 reads CASSRGSATNEKLFF. DNA for the CDR3: TGCGCCAGCAGCCGAGGGTCTGCAACTAATGAAAAACTGTTTTTT.

The chain links TRBV11-3 to TRBJ1-3; D remains unclear. Trimming removed 4 bases at V and 7 bases at J, with 8 bases between. The CDR3 is made up of 12 amino acids. Germline CDR1 reads SGHNT; CDR2 reads YENEEA. The CDR3 nucleotides read TGTGCCAGCAGCTCAGACCCGAACACCATATATTTT. As protein: CASSSDPNTIYF.

This sequence joins TRBV19 and TRBJ2-3; 12 bases map to TRBD2. Trimming at V came to 5 bases and at J to 1 base, leaving 13 bases not matched to a gene. The germline gives CDR1 LNHDA, CDR2 SQIVND (reference sequence). This CDR3 is 19 amino acids long. The CDR3 nucleotides read TGTGCCAGTAGTGCTCGTCCCGGGACTAGCGGGCTTCGCACAGATACGCAGTATTTT. Translation gives CASSARPGTSGLRTDTQYF.

The chain employs TRBV7-2 and TRBJ1-3, with 10 bases identical to TRBD1. The trim removed 5 bases at V and 3 bases at J, leaving 16 bases unmatched. CDR3 length: 19 residues. Germline V gene data show CDR1 as SGHTA and CDR2 as FQGNSA. In nucleotides, the CDR3 is TGTGCCAGCAGCCTGACGGACTACCGACAGGGGGCGCGTGGAAACACCATATATTTT. It translates to CASSLTDYRQGARGNTIYF.

The rearrangement uses TRBV9 and TRBJ2-3; D call uncertain. CDR3 length equals 13 residues. Germline CDR1 reads SGDLS; CDR2 reads YYNGEE. Trimming stripped 0 bases from V and 2 bases from J, with 4 bases between. This CDR3 reads CASSVGVTDTQYF. CDR3 coding DNA: TGTGCCAGCAGCGTAGGCGTCACAGATACGCAGTATTTT.

This sequence joins TRBV7-2 and TRBJ1-1, with 8 positions matching TRBD1. The ends lost 5 bases at V and 7 bases at J; junction bases unmatched: 6. The CDR3 spans 13 residues. In germline, CDR1 is SGHTA, CDR2 FQGNSA. The DNA of the CDR3 is TGTGCCAGCAGCGCCAGGACAGGGTTTGAAGCTTTCTTT. Protein: CASSARTGFEAFF. Supplemented by reference TRBV7-2 and TRBJ1-1, the full variable domain reads GAGVSQSPSNKVTEKGKDVELRCDPISGHTALYWYRQSLGQGLEFLIYFQGNSAPDKSGLPSDRFSAERTGGSVSTLTIQRTQQEDSAVYLCASSARTGFEAFFGQGTRLTVV.

The chain links TRBV7-3 to TRBJ2-2; D is ambiguous. Trimming cost V 0 bases and J 1 base, with 12 bases left between them. The CDR3 extends over 17 amino acids. In germline, CDR1 is SGHTA, CDR2 FQGTGA. The CDR3 sequence: CASSLTEALGNTGELFF. CDR3 nucleotide sequence: TGTGCCAGCAGCTTAACCGAGGCTTTGGGGAACACCGGGGAGCTGTTTTTT.

The chain employs TRBV5-4 and TRBJ2-7, with 15 bases matching TRBD2. The J call may not be correct, given that the DNA end is closer to TRBJ2-5. The CDR3 spans 16 residues. Germline-derived CDR1 and CDR2 are SGHNT and YYREEE (reference sequence). CDR3 sequence reads: CASSSGLAGGAETQYF. CDR3 sequence (DNA): TGTGCCAGCAGCTCGGGACTAGCGGGGGGTGCAGAGACCCAGTACTTC.

The CDR3 nucleotides are TGTGCCAGCAGCTTTTGGACGATACCTACGGAGGTGACGCAGTATTTT. This translates into CASSFWTIPTEVTQYF. This chain joins TRBV7-8 and TRBJ2-3; tentative D call: TRBD2 (5 bases). The germline gives CDR1 SGHVS, CDR2 FQNEAQ. V lost 3 bases, J lost 9 bases, and 22 bases lay in between. The CDR3 is 16 residues long.

The V and J genes are TRBV29-1 and TRBJ2-5; TRBD1 is a possible D gene (6 bases). Germline lookup yields CDR1 SQVTM and CDR2 ANQGSEA. CDR3 length equals 14 residues. The germline V and J ends were trimmed by 4 bases and 4 bases, with 16 bases remaining between them. CDR3: CSVAAGTGRETQYF. The CDR3 coding sequence is TGCAGCGTTGCCGCGGGTACAGGGCGAGAGACCCAGTACTTC.

V is TRBV19 and J is TRBJ2-1; D not resolved. Germline loops: CDR1 LNHDA, CDR2 SQIVND (reference sequence). The V and J ends lost 3 bases and 5 bases respectively, with 5 bases between them. The CDR3 contains 12 residues. CDR3 loop: CASSMSDNEQFF. The CDR3 nucleotides read TGTGCCAGTAGTATGAGTGACAATGAGCAGTTCTTC.

V gene TRBV27 combines with J gene TRBJ2-3; tentative D call: TRBD1 (6 bases). Germline values: CDR1 MNHEY, CDR2 SMNVEV (reference sequence). Trimming cost V 8 bases and J 4 bases, with 16 bases left between them. This CDR3 has 14 amino acids. This CDR3 is CASGQRTSSDTQYF. The CDR3 DNA sequence: TGTGCCAGCGGACAGCGTACTAGTTCAGATACGCAGTATTTT.

This clone was recorded once. The CDR3 DNA reads TGCGCCAGCAGCTTGGGCCTCCCGGGGGACGTGCAGTACTTC. Its translation is CASSLGLPGDVQYF. The chain links TRBV5-1 to TRBJ2-7, with a tentative D call TRBD2 (6 bases). This CDR3 comprises 14 residues. From germline, CDR1 is SGHRS and CDR2 YFSETQ. V was clipped by 0 bases and J by 9 bases, with 16 bases between them.

This clone was detected only once. This sequence joins TRBV5-1 and TRBJ2-5; 9 nucleotides line up with TRBD1. From germline, CDR1 is SGHRS and CDR2 YFSETQ. The CDR3 loop spans 13 amino acids. V shed 4 bases and J 7 bases; nucleotides not matched to a gene: 5. The CDR3: CASSPRQGGTQYF. The CDR3 coding sequence is TGCGCCAGCAGCCCGAGACAGGGGGGGACCCAGTACTTC. The full variable domain, with the rest looked up from reference TRBV5-1 and TRBJ2-5, is KAGVTQTPRYLIKTRGQQVTLSCSPISGHRSVSWYQQTPGQGLQFLFEYFSETQRNKGNFPGRFSGRQFSNSRSEMNVSTLELGDSALYLCASSPRQGGTQYFGPGTRLLVL.

The V call is TRBV2, the J call TRBJ1-4, with D hard to call. The CDR3 is 15 amino acids. V was cut by 2 bases and J by 8 bases, with 15 bases left in between. Germline V lookup: CDR1 SNHLY, CDR2 FYNNEI. CDR3 DNA: TGTGCCAGCAGTGAACTGACATCAATGGGCGAAAAACTGTTTTTT. This translates into CASSELTSMGEKLFF.

The chain carries TRBV18 and TRBJ1-1; 12 bases match TRBD1. The germline V gene encodes CDR1 KGHSH and CDR2 LQKENI. Trimming cost V 3 bases and J 4 bases; bases outside gene matches: 9. The CDR3 consists of 17 residues. CDR3 amino acids: CASSPSGQGAGGTEAFF. CDR3 in DNA: TGTGCCAGCTCACCCTCGGGACAGGGGGCGGGGGGCACTGAAGCTTTCTTT.

The rearrangement joins TRBV19 to TRBJ2-2; TRBD1 agrees at 7 bases. The CDR3 is 15 residues long. The germline gives CDR1 LNHDA, CDR2 SQIVND (reference sequence). The trim removed 5 bases at V and 1 base at J, leaving 4 bases unmatched. The DNA of the CDR3 is TGTGCCAGTAGTCCGAACAGGGGGAACACCGGGGAGCTGTTTTTT. Encoded protein: CASSPNRGNTGELFF.